Below are 28 T cell receptor beta chains sequenced from a single sample in a study of PD-1 blockade in classical Hodgkin lymphoma. Noted time point: cycle 4 day 1 (C4D1), after more than 5 weeks of nivolumab. Each patient relapsed following autologous stem cell transplantation, and prior brentuximab vedotin exposure differed. Method: immunoSEQ multiplex PCR; TCRdb's copy keeps in-frame clones and lacks some. This repertoire shows 50,000 to 65,000 clones, more than 90% found once; its top ten account for more than 7.5%. The material was peripheral blood mononuclear cells (PBMCs), obtained before the fourth cycle of nivolumab. Source of these receptors: a human donor with classical Hodgkin lymphoma.

The gene calls are TRBV7-2 and TRBJ2-7; a weak D match, TRBD1 (5 bases). In germline, CDR1 is SGHTA, CDR2 FQGNSA. Trimming shortened V by 5 bases and J by 2 bases, and 10 bases separated the two germline ends. The CDR3 has 13 amino acids. CDR3 amino acids: CASSSRQTYEQYF. DNA for the CDR3: TGTGCCAGCAGCAGCAGACAGACCTACGAGCAGTACTTC.

Relative to its sample, this clone is medium-sized. The genes are TRBV5-1 and TRBJ2-3; 8 nucleotides line up with TRBD2. Germline CDR1 SGHRS, CDR2 YFSETQ. Trimming cost V 1 base and J 5 bases; bases outside gene matches: 6. The length of the CDR3 is 15 residues. The CDR3 here is CASSLYGGAGDTQYF. The CDR3 coding sequence is TGCGCCAGCAGCTTGTACGGGGGGGCCGGAGATACGCAGTATTTT.

A single count supports this clone. The chain employs TRBV11-2 and TRBJ2-5; 10 positions agree with TRBD1. Germline assignment: CDR1 SGHAT and CDR2 FQNNGV. The CDR3 loop spans 16 amino acids. J lost 1 base, V lost 5 bases, and 7 bases had no gene match. The CDR3 sequence is CASSETGQGFQETQYF. The CDR3 nucleotides read TGTGCCAGCAGCGAAACGGGACAGGGGTTCCAAGAGACCCAGTACTTC.

This chain links TRBV10-3 with TRBJ2-7, with D hard to call. CDR1 and CDR2 from the germline V gene are ENHRY and SYGVKD. Trimming pared 2 bases from V and 7 bases from J, leaving 9 bases between. The CDR3 runs 12 residues. The CDR3 loop reads CAISEPPWEQYF. CDR3 bases: TGTGCCATCAGTGAGCCACCGTGGGAGCAGTACTTC.

CDR3 sequence: CASSLGTGQPYGYTF. The CDR3 DNA is TGTGCCAGCAGCTTAGGAACCGGACAACCTTATGGCTACACCTTC. This sequence joins TRBV11-2 and TRBJ1-2; TRBD1 might be the D (5 bases). CDR3 length equals 15 residues. V was shortened by 1 base and J by 5 bases, with 14 bases between the two germline ends. Germline V lookup: CDR1 SGHAT, CDR2 FQNNGV.

The table lists this clone with a few counts. The chain uses TRBV27 and TRBJ2-1, with 11 bases that match TRBD2. The ends lost 4 bases at V and 9 bases at J; junction bases unmatched: 11. The CDR3 loop spans 16 amino acids. Germline values: CDR1 MNHEY, CDR2 SMNVEV (reference sequence). This CDR3 is CASSSPTSGSRGEQFF. In nucleotides, the CDR3 is TGTGCCAGCAGTTCACCTACTAGCGGGAGCAGAGGTGAGCAGTTCTTC.

This clone was detected once. The chain carries TRBV10-3 and TRBJ2-3; 7 bases map to TRBD2. Trimming cost V 3 bases and J 4 bases; bases outside gene matches: 10. This CDR3 region has 16 residues. Per the germline V gene, CDR1 is ENHRY and CDR2 is SYGVKD. CDR3: CAISETGRGGADTQYF. DNA of the CDR3: TGTGCCATCAGTGAAACGGGGAGGGGAGGCGCAGATACGCAGTATTTT.

The sample holds a few counts of this clone. J is TRBJ2-7 and V is TRBV11-2; D not certain. With 4 bases removed from V and 1 base from J, the gap between germline ends came to 23 bases. CDR3 length: 18 residues. Germline assignment: CDR1 SGHAT and CDR2 FQNNGV. The CDR3 DNA reads TGTGCCAGCAGCTCCCCTTTCGCCTTTATAGGATATTCCTACGAGCAGTACTTC. Amino acid sequence: CASSSPFAFIGYSYEQYF.

This sequence joins TRBV2 and TRBJ1-1; 12 bases map to TRBD1. The junction had 8 bases not matched to a gene; V was cut back by 7 bases and J by 5 bases. Germline lookup yields CDR1 SNHLY and CDR2 FYNNEI. The CDR3 sequence is 15 residues long. In DNA, the CDR3 is TGTGCCAGCATTGTGGGACAGGGGGCGCGAACTGAAGCTTTCTTT. This gives the protein CASIVGQGARTEAFF.

CDR3 amino acids: CASSQPGIQYF. CDR3 nucleotide sequence: TGTGCCAGCAGTCAACCGGGCATTCAGTACTTC. This chain uses TRBV6-6 with TRBJ2-4; D is uncertain. The CDR3 runs to 11 residues. V shed 5 bases and J shed 9 bases, with 8 bases lying between them. In germline, CDR1 is MNHNY, CDR2 SVGAGI (reference sequence).

The V gene is TRBV10-3, the J gene TRBJ2-2; D possibly corresponds to TRBD1 (6 bases). Germline V gene lookup returns CDR1 ENHRY and CDR2 SYGVKD. The CDR3 totals 13 residues. Trimming cost V 10 bases and J 1 base, with 10 bases left between them. CDR3 DNA: TGTGCCACTCTGGACAGGAACACCGGGGAGCTGTTTTTT. Protein sequence: CATLDRNTGELFF.

The rearrangement uses TRBV7-2 and TRBJ1-4; D call uncertain. From germline, CDR1 is SGHTA and CDR2 FQGNSA. Trimming took off 5 bases at V and 2 bases at J, with 12 bases between the two ends. CDR3 length: 15 residues. The CDR3 sequence is CASSDQTSTNEKLFF. As DNA, the CDR3 is TGTGCCAGCAGCGACCAGACCAGCACTAATGAAAAACTGTTTTTT.

The chain has TRBV5-8 and TRBJ1-1; possible D gene TRBD1, 6 bases. Trimming stripped 5 bases from V and 5 bases from J, with 7 bases between. The CDR3 contains 11 residues. Germline loops: CDR1 SGHTS, CDR2 YDEGEE. For the CDR3, the DNA is TGTGCCAGCAGGCAGGGGACTGAAGCTTTCTTT. The encoded protein is CASRQGTEAFF.

This chain joins TRBV7-8 and TRBJ2-7; TRBD2 matches at 8 bases. The CDR3 totals 15 residues. Trimming at V came to 5 bases and at J to 3 bases, leaving 9 bases not matched to a gene. From germline, CDR1 is SGHVS and CDR2 FQNEAQ. The DNA of the CDR3 is TGTGCCAGCAGCCCGGGACTAGGGCTCGGCTACGAGCAGTACTTC. Protein product: CASSPGLGLGYEQYF.

The table lists this clone with a count of one. V gene TRBV10-1 combines with J gene TRBJ2-7; 9 bases align to TRBD2. J was trimmed by 0 bases and V by 0 bases; bases with no gene match: 18. Germline V gene sequence: CDR1 WNHNN, CDR2 SYGVQD (reference sequence). This CDR3 is 21 amino acids long. The CDR3 loop reads CASSESIAGGLAGELSYEQYF. CDR3 DNA: TGCGCCAGCAGTGAGTCGATCGCCGGGGGCTTAGCGGGAGAACTCTCCTACGAGCAGTACTTC.

V usage is TRBV21-1 and J usage is TRBJ1-5; TRBD1 is the table's D call and was not checked against the DNA. TRBV21-1 is deemed a pseudogene. This CDR3 contains 16 residues. CDR3 nucleotide sequence: TGTGCCAGCAGCAAAGCCAGGGTCTCTGGGAATCAGCCCCAGCATTTT. It translates to CASSKARVSGNQPQHF.

V is TRBV7-9 and J is TRBJ1-1, with D unresolved. Trimming shortened V by 3 bases and J by 3 bases, and 14 bases separated the two germline ends. CDR1 SEHNR and CDR2 FQNEAQ come from the germline V gene (reference sequence). This CDR3 contains 15 residues. The CDR3 here is CASSLGNVGHTEAFF. CDR3 in DNA: TGTGCCAGCAGCTTGGGTAACGTCGGCCACACTGAAGCTTTCTTT. Full variable domain (rest looked up from reference TRBV7-9 and TRBJ1-1): DTGVSQNPRHKITKRGQNVTFRCDPISEHNRLYWYRQTLGQGPEFLTYFQNEAQLEKSRLLSDRFSAERPKGSFSTLEIQRTEQGDSAMYLCASSLGNVGHTEAFFGQGTRLTVV.

V usage is TRBV7-8 and J usage is TRBJ2-1, with D perhaps matching TRBD2 (5 bases). Germline assignment: CDR1 SGHVS and CDR2 FQNEAQ. The CDR3 loop spans 14 amino acids. Trimming pared 11 bases from V and 0 bases from J, leaving 14 bases between. CDR3 in amino acids: CAGSGGSSYNEQFF. For the CDR3, the DNA is TGTGCCGGGTCCGGTGGGAGCTCCTACAATGAGCAGTTCTTC.

In this sample, this clone turned up a few times. The chain carries TRBV19 and TRBJ1-4; 8 bases line up with TRBD1. The CDR3 extends over 14 amino acids. Germline V gene lookup returns CDR1 LNHDA and CDR2 SQIVND (reference sequence). V lost 3 bases and J lost 6; bases outside the gene matches: 3. The CDR3 sequence is CASSMDREDEKLFF. The CDR3, as DNA: TGTGCCAGTAGTATGGACAGGGAAGATGAAAAACTGTTTTTT.

The chain uses TRBV28 and TRBJ1-2; TRBD1 aligns across 11 bases. The CDR3 covers 14 residues. In germline, CDR1 is MDHEN, CDR2 SYDVKM. After removal of 7 bases from V and 1 base from J, the junction contained 2 bases not matched to a gene. This CDR3 is CASKGTGGNYGYTF. CDR3 DNA: TGTGCCAGCAAAGGGACAGGGGGTAACTATGGCTACACCTTC.

The V call is TRBV6-5, the J call TRBJ2-5; perhaps TRBD2 as D (5 bases). CDR1 is MNHEY and CDR2 is SVGAGI in the germline V gene. V lost 3 bases and J lost 5, with 13 bases in between. There are 14 residues in the CDR3. CDR3 in amino acids: CASSYRGDSETQYF. In DNA form, the CDR3 reads TGTGCCAGCAGTTATCGGGGAGACTCGGAGACCCAGTACTTC.

The chain couples TRBV27 to TRBJ2-7; D not certain. Trimming removed 7 bases at V and 1 base at J, with 17 bases between. Germline V lookup: CDR1 MNHEY, CDR2 SMNVEV (reference sequence). The CDR3 runs 15 residues. The CDR3: CASTKTVGGSYEQYF. Here the CDR3 DNA reads TGTGCCAGCACCAAGACCGTAGGCGGTTCCTACGAGCAGTACTTC.

V and J are TRBV5-6 and TRBJ2-2; 7 nucleotides match TRBD2. Germline V gene sequence: CDR1 SGHDT, CDR2 YYEEEE. The CDR3 sequence is 16 residues long. The trim removed 1 base at V and 7 bases at J, leaving 10 bases unmatched. The CDR3 protein is CASSLRGRALGGELFF. CDR3 DNA: TGTGCCAGCAGCTTGCGGGGGAGGGCCCTCGGCGGGGAGCTGTTTTTT.

The chain is built from TRBV4-1 and TRBJ2-7, with a weak D call TRBD1 (6 bases). From germline, CDR1 is MGHRA and CDR2 YSYEKL. V was shortened by 4 bases and J by 0 bases, with 7 bases between the two germline ends. There are 13 residues in the CDR3. Here the CDR3 reads CASSRTDSYEQYF. CDR3 bases: TGCGCCAGCAGCCGGACAGACTCCTACGAGCAGTACTTC.

This clone was detected only a few times. The chain uses TRBV4-1 and TRBJ1-5; D call uncertain. Looked up from germline, CDR1 is MGHRA and CDR2 is YSYEKL. Trimming shortened V by 3 bases and J by 6 bases, and 9 bases separated the two germline ends. The CDR3 spans 13 residues. The CDR3: CASSHAIGQPQHF. DNA of the CDR3: TGCGCCAGCAGCCACGCAATAGGTCAGCCCCAGCATTTT.

The rearrangement links TRBV5-8 to TRBJ2-7; 7 bases line up with TRBD1. Germline-derived CDR1 and CDR2 are SGHTS and YDEGEE. The CDR3 length is 14 residues. Germline trimming cut 4 bases from V and 3 bases from J; bases unmatched to any gene: 7. CDR3 region: CASSPGQVLYEQYF. DNA of the CDR3: TGTGCCAGCAGCCCAGGACAGGTTCTCTACGAGCAGTACTTC. Full variable domain (rest looked up from reference TRBV5-8 and TRBJ2-7): EAGVTQSPTHLIKTRGQQATLRCSPISGHTSVYWYQQALGLGLQFLLWYDEGEERNRGNFPPRFSGRQFPNYSSELNVNALELEDSALYLCASSPGQVLYEQYFGPGTRLTVT.

The chain links TRBV14 to TRBJ2-1; the D gene is possibly TRBD2 (6 bases). This CDR3 contains 14 residues. V was cut by 5 bases and J by 4 bases, with 12 bases left in between. Germline V gene data show CDR1 as SGHDN and CDR2 as FVKESK. CDR3 bases: TGTGCCAGCAGCGATCGGGAGTTATACAATGAGCAGTTCTTC. Its translation: CASSDRELYNEQFF.

The CDR3 here is CASSYGSEQYF. The DNA of the CDR3 is TGTGCCAGCTCTTACGGGAGCGAGCAGTACTTC. V and J are TRBV18 and TRBJ2-7; perhaps TRBD2 as D (6 bases). This CDR3 is built from 11 residues. V lost 6 bases, J lost 6 bases, and 9 bases lay in between. The germline gives CDR1 KGHSH, CDR2 LQKENI.